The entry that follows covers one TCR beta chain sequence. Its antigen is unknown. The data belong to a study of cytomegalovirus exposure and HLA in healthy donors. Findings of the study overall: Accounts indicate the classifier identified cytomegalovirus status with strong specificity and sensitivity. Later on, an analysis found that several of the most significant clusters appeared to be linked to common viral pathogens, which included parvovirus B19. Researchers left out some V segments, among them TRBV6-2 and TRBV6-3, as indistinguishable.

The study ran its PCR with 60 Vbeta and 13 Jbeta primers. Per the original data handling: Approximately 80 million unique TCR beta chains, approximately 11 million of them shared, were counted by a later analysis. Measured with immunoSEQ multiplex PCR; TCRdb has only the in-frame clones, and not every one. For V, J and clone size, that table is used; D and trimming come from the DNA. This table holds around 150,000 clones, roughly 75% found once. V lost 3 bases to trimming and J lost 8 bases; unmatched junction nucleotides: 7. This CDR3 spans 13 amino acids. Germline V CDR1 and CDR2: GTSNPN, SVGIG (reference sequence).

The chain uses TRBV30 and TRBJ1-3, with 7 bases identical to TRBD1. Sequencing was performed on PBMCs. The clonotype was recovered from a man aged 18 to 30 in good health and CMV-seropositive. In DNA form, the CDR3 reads TGTGCCTGGAGGGGTCAGGGGGTACACACCATATATTTT. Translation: CAWRGQGVHTIYF.